Here is one TCR beta chain with its context. Its antigen is still unknown. No base quality values were provided; no much bigger clone lies one nucleotide off. The sample belongs to a study of shared clonotypes between healthy human individuals (dated by TCRdb to the early 2020s). General notes on the study: The cohort comprised a couple of women and three men aged 18 to 49 years. To estimate repertoire size and how much clonotype sharing occurs between individuals, the study deeply sequenced the blood TCR repertoires of five or six healthy adults. For each donor, CD4 naive and CD4 memory were each run on three plates, CD8 naive on two plates, and CD8 memory on one plate. Libraries were prepared and TCR repertoires were sequenced by different laboratories using diverse techniques, in order to increase sequencing depth and limit assay-specific biases. Leukapheresis yielded between about 0.85 and 10 billion PBMCs per donor. Findings and caveats that apply to the study as a whole: Larger estimated clonotype richness was generally found for naive subsets than for memory subsets. Sharing across a handful of donors was observed for about 5% of naive CD4, 3.5% of naive CD8, over 2% of memory CD4, and around 0.4% of memory CD8 clonotypes. Rarefaction of sorted-subset datasets indicated incomplete sequencing despite the large sequencing depth. The genetic and exposure-history diversity represented was limited by the small number of donors. Pairwise subsampling indicated that sequencing depth was expected to affect the degree of clonotype sharing among donors. Only blood was sampled, and tissue TCR repertoires likely differ from those in blood. Compared with non-shared clonotypes, the clonotypes found in all four sorted-subset donors had higher generation probabilities.

V and J are trimmed by 3 bases and 4 bases, and the gene matches miss 6 bases of the junction. The CDR3, from cysteine to phenylalanine, totals 15 residues. The entry retains the CDR3 DNA only, 45 bases that are in frame from base 1. The germline V gene gives CDR1 as SGHAT and CDR2 as FQNNGV. Using the deep immunoSEQ assay, multiplex PCR amplified TCR CDR3 regions from genomic DNA. For each cell subset, the extracted genomic DNA was distributed evenly across all wells of several immunoSEQ 96-well plates, and each plate served as one replicate. For sorted subsets, each replicate PCR was loaded with about 200 ng genomic DNA, equivalent to roughly 30,000 T cell genomes. Purified libraries were quantified with a Qubit 3.0 fluorometer, sized on a Bioanalyzer 2100, and re-quantified with the KAPA Library Quantification kit. Each immunoSEQ 96-well plate was sequenced on its own single-read 150-cycle Illumina NextSeq 550 flow cell. In the original analysis: Because the immunoSEQ output held only junctional sequences and lacked quality scores, the filtering could not match the filtering applied to full-length reads. To assign V/J genes and CDR3, sequences were annotated using PyIR, a Python wrapper for IgBLAST v1.9, with IMGT germline references. Reads were filtered out if the reads had weak V/J assignments (E-value above 1e-6), no CDR3, stop codons, out-of-frame junctions, or ambiguous translated residues. V3J clonotypes were defined by identical inferred V gene, J gene, and CDR3 amino acid sequence. Percentage overlap between repertoires was computed as shared unique clonotypes divided by the size of the smaller repertoire. Richness of each repertoire was evaluated using RTK rarefaction, the Chao1 estimator, and Recon v2.1 estimates of unobserved clonotypes. Generation probabilities for all TCRbeta clonotypes obtained by the gDNA method from a handful of donors were computed using OLGA. TCRdb retrieved this table from immuneACCESS and kept in-frame rearrangements only. Not all clones are present; in checked studies, unresolved V genes account for under half, and no reason is known for the remainder. The D gene and trimming were derived from the DNA, and the V and J assignments and clone size from that table. The sample yields hundreds of thousands of clones; approximately 75% were counted once. The top ten hold about 1.8% of the sample.

Healthy HIV-negative adults with no recently reported acute infections or vaccinations were included as donors. Only Caucasian adults living in Nashville, Tennessee, USA were represented among the donors. CD4+ T cells were enriched through magnetic negative selection, after which naive cells were positively selected on CD45RA and the remaining negative fraction served as the memory subset. After blood collection by leukapheresis, PBMCs were isolated using Ficoll-Histopaque density gradient centrifugation and then cryopreserved in the vapor phase of liquid nitrogen. Purity and quantity of every magnetically sorted T cell population were checked by analytical flow cytometry. Each sorted fraction had its genomic DNA isolated and then quantified by UV absorbance on a Nanodrop 2000c.

The rearranged segments are TRBV11-2 and TRBJ2-7; 10 middle bases align to TRBD1. The clonotype comes from a woman aged 25 to 39 in good health. The sequenced sample consisted of memory CD4+ T cells sorted from blood. This specimen's cell subset or site label, per the study, means: CD45RA-negative fraction. This receptor has the CDR3 CASSFGTGEGYEQYF. The nucleotide sequence is TGTGCCAGCAGCTTCGGGACAGGGGAAGGTTACGAGCAGTACTTC.